This T cell receptor (beta chain) was sequenced during a study of blood T cell repertoires in COVID-19. Only in-frame clones appear in the TCRdb table, and some are missing; sequencing was by immunoSEQ multiplex PCR. This sample has about 440,000 clones, with approximately 90% found just once. CDR1 is WNHNN, CDR2 SYGVQD, per germline (reference sequence). The CDR3 sequence is 14 residues long. V was shortened by 0 bases and J by 9 bases, with 9 bases between the two germline ends. This clonotype originated in a woman aged 25 to 39 with acute or convalescent COVID-19. V is TRBV10-1 and J is TRBJ1-6; a weak D match, TRBD1 (6 bases). Source material: peripheral blood. The CDR3 is CASSESIRGSPLHF. The CDR3 bases are TGCGCCAGCAGTGAGTCGATCAGGGGTTCACCCCTCCACTTT.